The rows below give T cell receptor delta chains drawn from one sample of a study of delta chain sequences of gamma delta T cells. TCRdb redid the clone calls on the 5' RACE reads with CATT. The sample shows about 2,600 delta-chain clones, under 7.5% of them seen only once. The specimen was either unsorted cells or a sorted T cell fraction (not recorded which). The source of these receptors is a human donor in good health. Each CDR3 is given with its conserved first and last residue. D genes are given only for firm matches. Clone size is given for some rows only: seen once, a few or many times, or a class if the clone is expanded.

abundance,j_gene,d_gene,v_gene,len,CDR3aa,CDR3nt
.,TRDJ1,.,TRDV1,21,CALGEGSLKRRYWVYTDKLIF,TGTGCTCTTGGGGAAGGCTCCCTTAAGAGAAGGTACTGGGTGTACACCGATAAACTCATCTTT
few,TRDJ1,TRDD3,TRDV2,18,CACDPVLGDTQKTDKLIF,TGTGCCTGTGACCCCGTACTGGGGGATACGCAAAAAACCGATAAACTCATCTTT
.,TRDJ1,TRDD3,TRDV2,18,CACDGIVGAGGYTDKLIF,TGTGCCTGTGACGGAATCGTCGGGGCTGGGGGATACACCGATAAACTCATCTTT
.,TRDJ1,TRDD3,TRDV1,22,CALGEPPMFLRGGYAVTDKLIF,TGTGCTCTTGGGGAACCCCCAATGTTCCTACGCGGGGGATACGCCGTCACCGATAAACTCATCTTT
.,TRDJ1,TRDD3,TRDV2,15,CSGLGDSSYTDKLIF,TGTTCTGGACTGGGGGACTCCTCGTACACCGATAAACTCATCTTT
.,TRDJ1,TRDD3,TRDV2,16,CACDSLGDKEDDKLIF,TGTGCCTGTGACAGTCTGGGGGATAAGGAGGACGATAAACTCATCTTT
medium-sized,TRDJ1,TRDD3,TRDV2,15,CACDAIGDTIRKLIF,TGTGCCTGTGACGCTATTGGGGATACGATACGTAAACTCATCTTT
many,TRDJ1,TRDD3,TRDV2,13,CACDRLGDDKLIF,TGTGCCTGTGACCGACTGGGGGATGATAAACTCATCTTT
.,TRDJ1,TRDD3,TRDV1,23,CALGNPQCSYWGIRWSGGDKLIF,TGTGCTCTTGGGAACCCCCAATGTTCCTACTGGGGGATACGCTGGAGTGGGGGCGATAAACTCATCTTT
.,TRDJ1,TRDD3,TRDV2,19,CACDRVGTGGNEGADKLIF,TGTGCCTGTGACCGGGTAGGTACTGGGGGCAATGAGGGAGCCGATAAACTCATCTTT
.,TRDJ1,.,TRDV1,20,CALGDTPPILKCCDTDKLIF,TGTGCTCTTGGGGACACCCCCCCGATCCTCAAGTGCTGTGACACCGATAAACTCATCTTT
.,TRDJ1,.,TRDV2,15,CACDPLDLGNDKLIF,TGTGCCTGTGACCCCCTGGACCTGGGGAACGATAAACTCATCTTT
many,TRDJ1,TRDD3,TRDV2,20,CACDPLLGDTQPTNTDKLIF,TGTGCCTGTGACCCACTACTGGGGGATACCCAACCAACCAACACCGATAAACTCATCTTT
few,TRDJ1,TRDD3,TRDV2,16,CACDPLGDKEDDKLIF,TGTGCCTGTGACCCACTGGGGGATAAGGAGGACGATAAACTCATCTTT
many,TRDJ3,TRDD3,TRDV2,21,CACDTVVGDTQSSWDTRQMFF,TGTGCCTGTGACACCGTAGTGGGGGATACGCAAAGCTCCTGGGACACCCGACAGATGTTTTTC
many,TRDJ1,TRDD3,TRDV2,18,CACDGVSGGLHNTDKLIF,TGTGCCTGTGACGGGGTCAGTGGGGGATTGCATAACACCGATAAACTCATCTTT
few,TRDJ1,TRDD3,TRDV1,23,CALGEPRGYWGIRMDPYTDKLIF,TGTGCTCTTGGGGAACCCCGAGGGTACTGGGGGATACGGATGGATCCGTACACCGATAAACTCATCTTT
few,TRDJ1,TRDD3,TRDV1,22,CALGTTSYSYWGMPLYTDKLIF,TGTGCTCTTGGGACTACTTCCTATTCATACTGGGGGATGCCACTATACACCGATAAACTCATCTTT
many,TRDJ3,TRDD3,TRDV2,19,CACDTAGGYGSWDTRQMFF,TGTGCCTGTGACACCGCGGGGGGATACGGCTCCTGGGACACCCGACAGATGTTTTTC
many,TRDJ1,TRDD3,TRDV2,18,CACDTLLGDTLYTDKLIF,TGTGCCTGTGACACCTTACTGGGGGATACTCTGTACACCGATAAACTCATCTTT
.,TRDJ1,TRDD3,TRDV2,17,CACDTMGDPSYTDKLIF,TGTGCCTGTGACACAATGGGGGACCCATCGTACACCGATAAACTCATCTTT
many,TRDJ1,TRDD3,TRDV2,18,CACDPLLGDTGYTDKLIF,TGTGCCTGTGACCCCCTACTGGGGGATACGGGGTACACCGATAAACTCATCTTT
.,TRDJ1,TRDD3,TRDV2,15,CACDTLLGDSDKLIF,TGTGCCTGTGACACCTTACTGGGGGATTCCGATAAACTCATCTTT
medium-sized,TRDJ1,.,TRDV1,15,CALGDPQRNTDKLIF,TGTGCTCTTGGGGACCCCCAAAGGAACACCGATAAACTCATCTTT
few,TRDJ1,TRDD3,TRDV2,19,CACDTVLRTGGYGTDKLIF,TGTGCCTGTGACACCGTACTTCGTACTGGGGGATATGGGACCGATAAACTCATCTTT
medium-sized,TRDJ1,.,TRDV1,19,CALSPSWRVLGRGTDKLIF,TGTGCTCTGTCCCCTTCCTGGCGAGTACTGGGCCGAGGAACCGATAAACTCATCTTT
medium-sized,TRDJ1,TRDD3,TRDV1,13,CALSDTPTDKLIF,TGTGCTCTTTCGGATACGCCCACCGATAAACTCATCTTT
medium-sized,TRDJ1,TRDD3,TRDV2,15,CACDALGDTADKLIF,TGTGCCTGTGACGCTCTGGGGGATACGGCCGATAAACTCATCTTT
medium-sized,TRDJ1,TRDD3,TRDV2,19,CACDTIRTGGLPHTDKLIF,TGTGCCTGTGACACGATCCGTACTGGGGGATTGCCCCACACCGATAAACTCATCTTT
few,TRDJ1,TRDD3,TRDV2,17,CACDSLLGDKEDDKLIF,TGTGCCTGTGACTCCCTACTGGGGGATAAGGAGGACGATAAACTCATCTTT
medium-sized,TRDJ1,TRDD3,TRAV29/DV5,19,CAASANFEVGDTGIDKLIF,TGTGCAGCAAGCGCGAACTTCGAGGTGGGGGATACCGGGATCGATAAACTCATCTTT
few,TRDJ1,TRDD3,TRDV2,20,CACDPIPFRLGDKYTDKLIF,TGTGCCTGTGACCCGATACCTTTCCGGCTGGGGGACAAGTACACCGATAAACTCATCTTT
.,TRDJ1,TRDD3,TRDV1,24,CALGTSHSRTFLDLGDKEDDKLIF,TGTGCTCTTGGGACCTCGCATTCTCGGACCTTCCTAGATCTGGGGGATAAGGAGGACGATAAACTCATCTTT
medium-sized,TRDJ1,TRDD3,TRDV2,17,CACDGLLGEGRSDKLIF,TGTGCCTGTGACGGGCTACTGGGGGAAGGTCGGTCCGATAAACTCATCTTT
large,TRDJ1,TRDD3,TRAV29/DV5,19,CAAPSECAGGRWYTDKLIF,TGTGCAGCACCTTCCGAATGTGCTGGGGGAAGGTGGTACACCGATAAACTCATCTTT
.,TRDJ1,TRDD3,TRDV1,17,CALGEIRALGDTDKLIF,TGTGCTCTTGGGGAAATCCGGGCCCTGGGGGACACCGATAAACTCATCTTT
medium-sized,TRDJ1,TRDD3,TRDV2,17,CACDALTGGPYTDKLIF,TGTGCCTGTGACGCCCTTACTGGGGGACCGTACACCGATAAACTCATCTTT
.,TRDJ1,TRDD3,TRDV2,18,CACDTLGDKEKHTDKLIF,TGTGCCTGTGACACGCTGGGGGATAAAGAAAAACACACCGATAAACTCATCTTT
medium-sized,TRDJ1,TRDD3,TRDV2,16,CACDTVGDITPKKLIF,TGTGCCTGTGACACCGTGGGGGATATTACACCGAAGAAACTCATCTTT
many,TRDJ3,TRDD3,TRDV2,21,CACDTVRTGGSYSWDTRQMFF,TGTGCCTGTGACACAGTTCGAACTGGGGGATCCTACTCCTGGGACACCCGACAGATGTTTTTC
.,TRDJ1,TRDD3,TRDV2,20,CACDSLGDTLKSEQGDKLIF,TGTGCCTGTGACTCCTTGGGGGATACGCTCAAGAGTGAACAGGGCGATAAACTCATCTTT
few,TRDJ1,TRDD3,TRDV2,16,CACDTLGDKEDDKLIF,TGTGCCTGTGACACGCTGGGGGATAAGGAGGACGATAAACTCATCTTT
.,TRDJ1,TRDD3,TRDV2,18,CACDNILGDTPGTDKLIF,TGTGCCTGTGACAATATACTGGGGGATACGCCCGGCACCGATAAACTCATCTTT
medium-sized,TRDJ1,.,TRDV1,18,CALGVLHFPFWGTDKLIF,TGTGCTCTTGGGGTCCTACACTTCCCCTTCTGGGGGACCGATAAACTCATCTTT
.,TRDJ1,.,TRDV1,23,CALGELPGLPNVLGDPRAHKLIF,TGTGCTCTTGGGGAGCTCCCAGGCCTTCCTAACGTACTGGGGGACCCGAGGGCCCATAAACTCATCTTT
few,TRDJ1,.,TRDV1,24,CALGERSNSSGDPSPLRYTDKLIF,TGTGCTCTTGGGGAAAGATCGAATTCATCTGGGGACCCTTCACCCCTAAGGTACACCGATAAACTCATCTTT
once,TRDJ1,.,TRDV1,14,CALGEPSFADKLIF,TGTGCTCTTGGGGAACCTTCATTCGCCGATAAACTCATCTTT
medium-sized,TRDJ1,TRDD3,TRDV2,15,CACDKLLGDTDKLIF,TGTGCCTGTGACAAACTACTGGGGGACACCGATAAACTCATCTTT